The next 22 T cell receptor beta chains were all read from a single sample in a study of T cells in Graves' hyperthyroidism and ophthalmopathy. Amplified TCR beta CDR3 regions came from RNA transcripts. An initial round of RT-PCR targeting the TCR CDR3 relied on the HTBI primer set. A single record per CDR3 protein comes from TCRdb applying MiXCR to the multiplex PCR reads. The table has 410,000 or so distinct CDR3 sequences, under 15% seen once. Material for sequencing was blood. The receptors were sampled from a man in his late teens or twenties with Graves' ophthalmopathy.

This clonotype was observed many times. The chain uses TRBV5-6 and TRBJ2-7, with TRBD2 matching over 11 bases. Germline trimming cut 6 bases from V and 5 bases from J; bases unmatched to any gene: 10. Germline loops: CDR1 SGHDT, CDR2 YYEEEE. There are 15 residues in the CDR3. The CDR3 DNA reads TGTGCCAGCACCACGATAGCGGGAGGGCTTAACGAGCAGTACTTC. This gives the protein CASTTIAGGLNEQYF.

On this clonotype: This may be a read error, as it is one base from a much larger clone. The V gene is TRBV6-1, the J gene TRBJ2-7; D is possibly TRBD1 (6 bases). CDR1 and CDR2 (germline): MNHNS, SASEGT. This CDR3 has 14 amino acids. For the CDR3, the DNA is TGTGCCAGCAGTGGCCGGGACAACAACTACGAGCGGTACTTC. This codes for CASSGRDNNYERYF.

In this sample, this clonotype turned up many times. The chain is built from TRBV20-1 and TRBJ1-2; D is unclear. Trimming stripped 5 bases from V and 4 bases from J, with 11 bases between. The CDR3 covers 12 residues. CDR1 and CDR2 (germline): DFQATT, SNEGSKA (reference sequence). The CDR3 loop reads CSAPRLGYGYTF. CDR3 nucleotides: TGCAGTGCTCCCCGTTTGGGCTATGGCTACACCTTC.

This clonotype showed up many times. The chain carries TRBV11-3 and TRBJ2-1, with no clear D. Germline values: CDR1 SGHNT, CDR2 YENEEA. The CDR3 covers 12 residues. Trimming left V 3 bases short and J 5 bases short, with 5 bases between. The CDR3 spells CASSLDNNEQFF. Here the CDR3 DNA reads TGTGCCAGCAGCTTGGATAACAATGAGCAGTTCTTC.

This clonotype was found many times. The V gene is TRBV12-5, the J gene TRBJ1-5; D ambiguous. Per the germline V gene, CDR1 is LGHNT and CDR2 is FRNRAP. The CDR3 spans 17 residues. Trimming cost V 3 bases and J 5 bases, with 20 bases left between them. The CDR3 nucleotides are TGTGCTAGTGGTTTATCGATAAGGGTTGAAGATTATCAGCCCCAGCATTTT. As protein: CASGLSIRVEDYQPQHF.

Many counts were recorded for this clonotype. This rearrangement joins TRBV27 to TRBJ1-1; unclear D gene. Germline V gene lookup returns CDR1 MNHEY and CDR2 SMNVEV (reference sequence). The CDR3 loop spans 13 amino acids. The V and J ends lost 3 bases and 1 base respectively, with 6 bases between them. The CDR3 protein is CASSFEGNTEAFF. Written as DNA, the CDR3 is TGTGCCAGCAGTTTTGAAGGGAACACTGAAGCTTTCTTT.

This clonotype was recorded a few times. This chain links TRBV12-5 with TRBJ2-1; D might be TRBD2 (6 bases). V was pared by 0 bases and J by 7 bases, with 13 bases between. The CDR3 has 15 residues. The germline V gene encodes CDR1 LGHNT and CDR2 FRNRAP. The CDR3 spells CASGLVVGRGNEQFF. CDR3 DNA: TGTGCTAGTGGTTTGGTAGTCGGGAGAGGGAATGAGCAGTTCTTC.

This clonotype was found many times. The chain is built from TRBV4-1 and TRBJ2-6; D is ambiguous. Germline CDR1 MGHRA, CDR2 YSYEKL. CDR3 length: 19 amino acids. V lost 0 bases, J lost 0 bases, and 15 bases lay in between. The CDR3 bases are TGCGCCAGCAGCCAAGATGGGATGAGCAGACCCTCTGGGGCCAACGTCCTGACTTTC. Its translation is CASSQDGMSRPSGANVLTF.

This clonotype was picked up many times. The chain links TRBV5-1 to TRBJ2-2; 10 bases agree with TRBD2. After removal of 3 bases from V and 0 bases from J, the junction contained 5 bases not matched to a gene. CDR1 is SGHRS, CDR2 YFSETQ, per germline. The CDR3 consists of 17 residues. CDR3 residues: CASSSVLAGANTGELFF. The CDR3 nucleotides are TGCGCCAGCAGCTCAGTTCTAGCGGGAGCGAACACCGGGGAGCTGTTTTTT.

This clonotype was detected many times. This chain joins TRBV12-3 or TRBV12-4 and TRBJ2-3; TRBD1 matches at 8 bases. The CDR3 is 14 amino acids. With 3 bases clipped from V and 6 bases from J, the junction kept 5 bases outside the gene matches. The CDR3 DNA reads TGTGCCAGCAGTTTCGGCAGGGGGCTGGATACGCAGTATTTT. This sequence encodes CASSFGRGLDTQYF.

In its sample, this clonotype was seen many times. The chain couples TRBV12-3 or TRBV12-4 to TRBJ1-3, with D perhaps matching TRBD1 (5 bases). Trimming pared 1 base from V and 0 bases from J, leaving 7 bases between. CDR3 size: 15 residues. The CDR3: CASSLVGPSGNTIYF. In DNA, the CDR3 is TGTGCCAGCAGTTTAGTGGGGCCCTCTGGAAACACCATATATTTT.

This clonotype has ten or more counts. The rearrangement uses TRBV3-1 and TRBJ1-3; D not resolved. V was pared by 3 bases and J by 0 bases, with 9 bases between. Germline V gene sequence: CDR1 LGHDT, CDR2 YNNKEL (reference sequence). The CDR3 runs 15 residues. CDR3 in DNA: TGTGCCAGCAGCCAGAGTACATACTCTGGAAACACCATATATTTT. Its protein is CASSQSTYSGNTIYF.

The rearrangement uses TRBV5-5 and TRBJ2-2; no firm D call. V shed 5 bases and J shed 5 bases, with 13 bases lying between them. Germline values: CDR1 SGHKS, CDR2 YYEKEE (reference sequence). This CDR3 region has 14 residues. For the CDR3, the DNA is TGTGCCAGCAGACCGCATCCGCCAACCGGGGAGCTGTTTTTT. This translates into CASRPHPPTGELFF.

This clonotype was counted many times. The rearrangement links TRBV24-1 to TRBJ2-3; 8 positions match TRBD1. The ends lost 2 bases at V and 4 bases at J; junction bases unmatched: 7. Germline V CDR1 and CDR2: KGHDR, SFDVKD. The CDR3 is 16 residues long. DNA of the CDR3: TGTGCCACCAGTGATTCGAGGACAGGGACCCCAGATACGCAGTATTTT. Translation: CATSDSRTGTPDTQYF.

The chain joins TRBV5-1 to TRBJ2-1; D is perhaps TRBD1 (6 bases). The germline V and J ends were trimmed by 4 bases and 6 bases, with 17 bases remaining between them. The CDR3 spans 15 residues. The germline CDR1 and CDR2 sequences are SGHRS and YFSETQ. CDR3 amino acids: CASSRWTVGANEQFF. For the CDR3, the DNA is TGCGCCAGCAGCCGGTGGACAGTAGGGGCCAATGAGCAGTTCTTC.

This clonotype was seen ten or more times. The chain carries TRBV6-1 and TRBJ2-5; D could derive from TRBD1 or TRBD2 (5 bases each). Germline V gene sequence: CDR1 MNHNS, CDR2 SASEGT. V gave up 5 bases and J gave up 5 bases, with 15 bases separating them. This CDR3 spans 14 amino acids. Here the CDR3 reads CASSWRGEGETQYF. CDR3 DNA: TGTGCCAGCAGTTGGCGCGGCGAGGGGGAGACCCAGTACTTC.

V is TRBV6-5 and J is TRBJ1-1; possibly TRBD1 for D (6 bases). V lost 2 bases, J lost 11 bases, and 15 bases lay in between. This CDR3 is built from 13 residues. Germline V gene lookup returns CDR1 MNHEY and CDR2 SVGAGI. Here the CDR3 reads CASSYPPGVGAFF. Written as DNA, the CDR3 is TGTGCCAGCAGTTACCCCCCAGGGGTCGGGGCTTTCTTT.

This clonotype was detected only a few times. The chain combines TRBV30 with TRBJ2-7; the match to TRBD2 covers 7 bases. Germline assignment: CDR1 GTSNPN and CDR2 SVGIG (reference sequence). J gave up 2 bases and V 4 bases, and 8 bases lay outside the gene matches. The CDR3 is 14 residues long. The CDR3 bases are TGTGCCTGGATTGAAGCGGGATCAGCCTACGAGCAGTACTTC. This gives the protein CAWIEAGSAYEQYF. The entire variable domain, with the rest obtained from reference TRBV30 and TRBJ2-7, is as follows: SQTIHQWPATLVQPVGSPLSLECTVEGTSNPNLYWYRQAAGRGLQLLFYSVGIGQISSEVPQNLSASRPQDRQFILSSKKLLLSDSGFYLCAWIEAGSAYEQYFGPGTRLTVT.

This clonotype was seen at least ten times. The CDR3 sequence is CSARTGVNDNSPLHF. The CDR3 DNA is TGCAGTGCTAGAACAGGGGTAAACGATAATTCACCCCTCCACTTT. V is TRBV20-1 and J is TRBJ1-6; 7 nucleotides match TRBD1. V was clipped by 2 bases and J by 5 bases; unmatched bases: 6. Germline V lookup: CDR1 DFQATT, CDR2 SNEGSKA (reference sequence). This CDR3 comprises 15 residues.

This clonotype showed up just a few times. The V gene is TRBV10-2, the J gene TRBJ2-3; the D is unclear. The CDR3 sequence is 13 residues long. V was clipped by 8 bases and J by 6 bases, with 15 bases between them. The germline V gene encodes CDR1 WSHSY and CDR2 SAAADI. The CDR3: CASGRVRSDTQYF. CDR3 DNA: TGCGCCAGCGGCAGAGTACGTTCGGATACGCAGTATTTT.

This clonotype has ten or more counts. The chain employs TRBV5-1 and TRBJ1-1; 11 nucleotides line up with TRBD1. Per germline, CDR1 SGHRS and CDR2 YFSETQ. This CDR3 is built from 16 residues. With V trimmed by 0 bases and J by 3 bases, 4 bases remained unmatched. CDR3 residues: CASSLVWTGGHTEAFF. CDR3 bases: TGCGCCAGCAGCTTGGTGTGGACAGGGGGCCACACTGAAGCTTTCTTT. Drawing the rest from reference TRBV5-1 and TRBJ1-1, the complete variable domain is KAGVTQTPRYLIKTRGQQVTLSCSPISGHRSVSWYQQTPGQGLQFLFEYFSETQRNKGNFPGRFSGRQFSNSRSEMNVSTLELGDSALYLCASSLVWTGGHTEAFFGQGTRLTVV.

This clonotype has a count of ten or more. V usage is TRBV27 and J usage is TRBJ1-1; tentatively, D is TRBD1 (5 bases). Trimming removed 5 bases at V and 5 bases at J, with 15 bases between. The CDR3 totals 14 residues. CDR1 MNHEY and CDR2 SMNVEV come from the germline V gene (reference sequence). CDR3 sequence reads: CASSRQLRNTEAFF. In nucleotides, the CDR3 is TGTGCCAGCAGTAGACAGTTAAGGAATACTGAAGCTTTCTTT.